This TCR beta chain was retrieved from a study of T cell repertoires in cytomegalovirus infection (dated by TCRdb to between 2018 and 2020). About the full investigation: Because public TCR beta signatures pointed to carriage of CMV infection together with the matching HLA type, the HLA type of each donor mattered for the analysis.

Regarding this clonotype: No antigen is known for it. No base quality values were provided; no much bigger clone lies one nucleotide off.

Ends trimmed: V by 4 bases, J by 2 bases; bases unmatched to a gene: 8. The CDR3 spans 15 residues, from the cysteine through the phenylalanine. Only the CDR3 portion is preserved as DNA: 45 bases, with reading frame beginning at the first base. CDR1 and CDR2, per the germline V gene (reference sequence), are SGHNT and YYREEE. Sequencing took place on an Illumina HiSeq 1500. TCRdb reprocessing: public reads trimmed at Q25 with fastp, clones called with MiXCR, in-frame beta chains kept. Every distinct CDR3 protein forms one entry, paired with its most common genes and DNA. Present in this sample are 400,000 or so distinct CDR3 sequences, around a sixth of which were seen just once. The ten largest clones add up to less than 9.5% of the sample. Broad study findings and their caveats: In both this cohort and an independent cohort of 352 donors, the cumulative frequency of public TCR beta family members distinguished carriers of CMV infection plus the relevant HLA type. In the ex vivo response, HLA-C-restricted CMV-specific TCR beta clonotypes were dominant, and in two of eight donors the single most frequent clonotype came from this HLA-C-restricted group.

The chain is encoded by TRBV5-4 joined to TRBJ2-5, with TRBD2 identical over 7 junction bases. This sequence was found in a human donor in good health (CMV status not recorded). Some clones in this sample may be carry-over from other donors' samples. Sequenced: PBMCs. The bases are TGTGCCAGCAGCCCTAGCGGAGTGGATCAAGAGACCCAGTACTTC. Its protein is CASSPSGVDQETQYF.